The clone carrying this T cell receptor (beta chain) was seen a handful of times. This sample was included in a study of blood T cell repertoires in COVID-19. Germline V gene sequence: CDR1 KGHDR, CDR2 SFDVKD. With 9 bases removed from V and 8 bases from J, the gap between germline ends came to 12 bases. The CDR3 runs to 11 residues. Sequenced by immunoSEQ multiplex PCR; TCRdb stores in-frame clones only, minus some. The data contain approximately 19,000 clones, 65% to 90% of them singletons. Specimen: peripheral blood. The TCR comes from a human donor with active COVID-19. The donor label of this sample is uncertain. The chain is built from TRBV24-1 and TRBJ1-2; TRBD1 is a possible D gene (5 bases). CDR3 coding DNA: TGTGCCACCGGGGGAGGAAGCGGCTACACCTTC. It is translated as CATGGGSGYTF.